Presented here are 28 T cell receptor beta chains from one specimen sequenced in a study of blood T cells in healthy people across ages. Sample-barcoded 5' priming and a J-beta primer mix drove a second PCR of roughly 6 to 12 cycles. TCRdb used MiXCR to reprocess the 5' RACE reads, holding one entry per CDR3 protein. This table holds about 780,000 distinct CDR3 sequences, less than 60% found once. Material for sequencing was blood. The source of these receptors is an older man in good health.

This clonotype occurred a few times. V usage is TRBV6-5 and J usage is TRBJ2-1, with 12 bases fitting TRBD2. Germline CDR1 is MNHEY and CDR2 is SVGAGI. V gave up 2 bases and J gave up 8 bases; unmatched junction bases: 13. The CDR3 length is 18 residues. CDR3 amino acids: CASSYLPGPSGRGDEQFF. The CDR3, as DNA: TGTGCCAGCAGTTACCTCCCCGGCCCTAGCGGGAGGGGCGATGAGCAGTTCTTC.

J is TRBJ2-1 and V is TRBV4-1; 10 bases are a match to TRBD1. With V trimmed by 5 bases and J by 4 bases, 8 bases remained unmatched. The CDR3 is made up of 16 amino acids. Germline values: CDR1 MGHRA, CDR2 YSYEKL. Written as DNA, the CDR3 is TGCGCCAGCAGCTCACCCGACAGGGGGCCATACAATGAGCAGTTCTTC. Its translation: CASSSPDRGPYNEQFF.

This clonotype was seen more than once but under ten times. As DNA, the CDR3 is TGCAGCGTCGCTCCGGCTATCGGAGCCAAAAACATTCAGTACTTC. Amino acid sequence: CSVAPAIGAKNIQYF. The V call is TRBV29-1, the J call TRBJ2-4; D not resolved. Deletions cut 6 bases from V and 0 bases from J, with 15 bases between. This CDR3 has 15 amino acids. Germline lookup yields CDR1 SQVTM and CDR2 ANQGSEA.

The table lists this clonotype with many counts. The CDR3 DNA is TGCGCCAGCAGCTTGGGGGCGGGAATGCTCGGAGTTACCAGAGATGAGCAGTTCTTC. Its translation: CASSLGAGMLGVTRDEQFF. The chain is built from TRBV5-1 and TRBJ2-1; TRBD2 might be the D (6 bases). V lost 0 bases, J lost 8 bases, and 27 bases lay in between. Germline-derived CDR1 and CDR2 are SGHRS and YFSETQ. CDR3 size: 19 residues.

V usage is TRBV12-3 or TRBV12-4 and J usage is TRBJ2-3; D uncertain. The CDR3 loop spans 15 amino acids. The ends were cut back, 2 bases at V and 3 bases at J, with 12 bases in the middle. Written as DNA, the CDR3 is TGTGCCAGCAGTTTAACAAGCAGGAGAACAGATACGCAGTATTTT. This translates into CASSLTSRRTDTQYF.

This clonotype was recorded a few times. The chain has TRBV6-2 or TRBV6-3 and TRBJ2-7; no clear D. The CDR3 covers 15 residues. V gave up 2 bases and J gave up 6 bases, with 17 bases separating them. Looked up from germline, CDR1 is MNHEY and CDR2 is SVGEGT. The CDR3 loop reads CASSYDPNNLLEQYF. The CDR3 DNA is TGTGCCAGCAGTTACGACCCAAATAATCTCCTCGAGCAGTACTTC.

The sample holds a few counts of this clonotype. The chain links TRBV28 to TRBJ1-2; 8 bases agree with TRBD1. V dropped 8 bases and J dropped 3; count of bases not matched to a gene: 8. The CDR3 is 14 residues long. Per the germline V gene, CDR1 is MDHEN and CDR2 is SYDVKM. CDR3 nucleotides: TGTGCCAGCTCAACGACAGGGGACGACTATGGCTACACCTTC. Its protein is CASSTTGDDYGYTF.

The V and J genes are TRBV12-3 or TRBV12-4 and TRBJ2-3, with 14 bases identical to TRBD2. This CDR3 is 17 amino acids long. Trimming cost V 5 bases and J 3 bases; bases outside gene matches: 7. The CDR3 reads CASSPWTSGRRTDTQYF. CDR3 nucleotides: TGTGCCAGCAGTCCGTGGACTAGCGGGAGGAGAACAGATACGCAGTATTTT.

This clonotype has just a few counts. Here the CDR3 reads CASSDRVSYEQYF. The CDR3 nucleotides read TGTGCCAGCAGTGACCGCGTGTCCTACGAGCAGTACTTC. The genes are TRBV27 and TRBJ2-7; no clear D. The CDR3 runs 13 residues. From germline, CDR1 is MNHEY and CDR2 SMNVEV (reference sequence). Between the trimmed V and J ends, which lost 5 bases and 1 base, there was a span of 9 bases.

The V gene is TRBV5-1, the J gene TRBJ2-5; tentative D call: TRBD2 (5 bases). The V gene's germline CDR1 is SGHRS and CDR2 YFSETQ. CDR3 length equals 16 residues. V lost 0 bases, J lost 1 base, and 13 bases lay in between. This CDR3 is CASSLGVMSGQETQYF. The CDR3 DNA sequence: TGCGCCAGCAGCTTGGGGGTGATGAGCGGCCAAGAGACCCAGTACTTC.

The genes are TRBV20-1 and TRBJ2-5; D gene unclear. With 4 bases removed from V and 11 bases from J, the gap between germline ends came to 17 bases. The length of the CDR3 is 12 residues. Germline V gives CDR1 DFQATT, CDR2 SNEGSKA (reference sequence). The CDR3 region has the DNA TGCAGTGCTAAAGGTTTCAACAATGAGCAGTACTTC. Translation gives CSAKGFNNEQYF.

This clonotype was picked up a small number of times. The gene calls are TRBV27 and TRBJ1-1; TRBD1 aligns across 8 bases. V lost 3 bases, J lost 2 bases, and 11 bases stayed unmatched. This CDR3 contains 17 residues. The V gene's germline CDR1 is MNHEY and CDR2 SMNVEV (reference sequence). The CDR3 coding sequence is TGTGCCAGCAGTTTTAAACCTCCGGACAGGGTCAACACTGAAGCTTTCTTT. It yields the protein CASSFKPPDRVNTEAFF.

This clonotype was seen repeatedly, ten times or more. The chain recombines TRBV20-1 with TRBJ1-2; no definite D call. CDR1 is DFQATT and CDR2 is SNEGSKA in the germline V gene (reference sequence). The CDR3 totals 12 residues. The DNA for the CDR3 is TGCAGAGCGACGGGGTCGACTTATGGCTACACCTTC. Translated: CRATGSTYGYTF.

V gene TRBV20-1 combines with J gene TRBJ2-1, with D possibly matching TRBD1 (7 bases). The germline V gene has CDR1 DFQATT and CDR2 SNEGSKA (reference sequence). The CDR3 length is 13 residues. The chain's CDR3 is CRMDSGGLNEQFF. In nucleotides, the CDR3 is TGCAGGATGGACTCAGGGGGGCTAAATGAGCAGTTCTTC.

The rearrangement uses TRBV6-5 and TRBJ2-5; 9 nucleotides align to TRBD1. Looked up from germline, CDR1 is MNHEY and CDR2 is SVGAGI. After removal of 8 bases from V and 6 bases from J, the junction contained 7 bases not matched to a gene. This CDR3 spans 13 amino acids. CDR3 bases: TGTGCCAGCCGAATGACAGGGGGGCAGACCCAGTACTTC. As protein: CASRMTGGQTQYF.

This chain joins TRBV7-2 and TRBJ2-1, with 13 bases fitting TRBD2. CDR1 and CDR2 from the germline V gene are SGHTA and FQGNSA. Trimming at V came to 3 bases and at J to 6 bases, leaving 5 bases not matched to a gene. The CDR3 covers 16 residues. The CDR3 is CASSFRTSGSFNEQFF. In DNA form, the CDR3 reads TGTGCCAGCAGCTTCCGGACTAGCGGGAGCTTCAATGAGCAGTTCTTC.

The V and J genes are TRBV29-1 and TRBJ2-7, with D uncertain. The V end was cut by 7 bases, the J end by 7 bases, with 14 bases between. Per germline, CDR1 SQVTM and CDR2 ANQGSEA. The CDR3 is 11 amino acids. As DNA, the CDR3 is TGCAGCGCAGCGCGTGACGTTGAGCAGTACTTC. Protein: CSAARDVEQYF.

The rearrangement uses TRBV28 and TRBJ2-3; D uncertain. This CDR3 contains 14 residues. Germline loops: CDR1 MDHEN, CDR2 SYDVKM. Trimming took off 3 bases at V and 2 bases at J, with 9 bases between the two ends. CDR3 protein: CASSLSLPTDTQYF. In DNA form, the CDR3 reads TGTGCCAGCAGTTTGAGTCTGCCCACAGATACGCAGTATTTT.

The chain employs TRBV6-6 and TRBJ2-5; D may match TRBD1 or TRBD2 (7 bases each). The V end was cut by 0 bases, the J end by 2 bases, with 13 bases between. This CDR3 region has 16 residues. CDR1 and CDR2 (germline): MNHNY, SVGAGI (reference sequence). CDR3 DNA sequence: TGTGCCAGCAGTTACTCGCCAGGGGGGGTACAAGAGACCCAGTACTTC. It yields the protein CASSYSPGGVQETQYF.

This rearrangement joins TRBV24-1 to TRBJ2-5, with a weak D call TRBD1 (6 bases). The CDR3 spans 14 residues. Germline CDR1 and CDR2: KGHDR and SFDVKD. V lost 3 bases and J 0 bases, leaving 7 bases between the germline ends. The DNA of the CDR3 is TGTGCCACCAGTGATGACAGGTACCAAGAGACCCAGTACTTC. It yields the protein CATSDDRYQETQYF.

This clonotype was counted ten times or more. The gene calls are TRBV10-3 and TRBJ2-3; tentatively, D is TRBD2 (5 bases). The CDR3 loop spans 14 amino acids. V lost 7 bases and J lost 6, with 17 bases in between. Germline CDR1 and CDR2: ENHRY and SYGVKD. The CDR3, as DNA: TGTGCCATCAAACTAGGGTTCGTCACGGATACGCAGTATTTT. Its translation is CAIKLGFVTDTQYF.

This clonotype came up once. A read error may produce the germline difference seen at one junction end. The chain links TRBV6-2 or TRBV6-3 to TRBJ2-3; a weak D match, TRBD1 (6 bases). Germline assignment: CDR1 MNHEY and CDR2 SVGEGT. CDR3 length: 18 residues. CDR3 nucleotide sequence: TGTGCCAGCAGCGATTTACAGGGTGAGAGAACTAAGACAGATGCGCAGTATTTT. The encoded protein is CASSDLQGERTKTDAQYF.

This clonotype was counted at least ten times. The chain combines TRBV5-4 with TRBJ2-3, with 12 bases lining up with TRBD1. Germline V gene lookup returns CDR1 SGHNT and CDR2 YYREEE (reference sequence). The ends lost 4 bases at V and 5 bases at J; junction bases unmatched: 5. The CDR3 extends over 15 amino acids. DNA of the CDR3: TGTGCCAGCAGCCCCCGGGACAGGGGGCTAGATACGCAGTATTTT. Amino acid sequence: CASSPRDRGLDTQYF.

This clonotype was detected a few times. The V gene is TRBV28, the J gene TRBJ1-6, with D perhaps TRBD1 (6 bases). This CDR3 has 14 amino acids. V gave up 6 bases and J gave up 6 bases, with 12 bases separating them. CDR1 is MDHEN, CDR2 SYDVKM, per germline. CDR3 sequence reads: CASRLGQINSPLHF. The DNA of the CDR3 is TGTGCCAGCAGGCTGGGACAAATTAATTCACCCCTCCACTTT.

The J gene is TRBJ2-1, the V gene TRBV20-1; TRBD1 is a possible D gene (6 bases). Germline V CDR1 and CDR2: DFQATT, SNEGSKA (reference sequence). The CDR3 totals 16 residues. V was pared by 5 bases and J by 0 bases, with 17 bases between. The CDR3 bases are TGCAGTGCTCCCTGGACAGATCCGAGCTCCTACAATGAGCAGTTCTTC. This sequence encodes CSAPWTDPSSYNEQFF.

About this clonotype: A read error may be the cause here, since a much bigger clone is one base away. J is TRBJ2-5 and V is TRBV20-1; D gene uncertain. The CDR3 has 11 amino acids. Germline lookup yields CDR1 DFQATT and CDR2 SNEGSKA (reference sequence). CDR3 sequence: CSGQDQETRYF. CDR3 sequence (DNA): TGCAGTGGGCAGGACCAAGAGACCCGGTACTTC.

CDR3 region: CASSQGTGPEAFF. The CDR3 DNA reads as TGCGCCAGCAGCCAAGGGACAGGGCCTGAAGCTTTCTTT. The J gene is TRBJ1-1, the V gene TRBV5-1; 9 nucleotides match TRBD1. CDR3 length: 13 residues. Germline CDR1 and CDR2: SGHRS and YFSETQ. J was trimmed by 6 bases and V by 4 bases; bases with no gene match: 4.

The CDR3, as DNA: TGCGCCAGCAGCCGGGACACAGTGTCCAATGAGCAGTTCTTC. This sequence encodes CASSRDTVSNEQFF. This sequence joins TRBV10-1 and TRBJ2-1, with D perhaps matching TRBD1 (6 bases). The CDR3 is 14 amino acids. In germline, CDR1 is WNHNN, CDR2 SYGVQD (reference sequence). Trimming took off 6 bases at V and 6 bases at J, with 15 bases between the two ends.